The clone carrying this T cell receptor beta chain was seen a few times. What it binds is unknown. Germline V gene data show CDR1 as LNHDA and CDR2 as SQIVND (reference sequence). There are 15 residues in the CDR3. The V and J ends lost 4 bases and 0 bases respectively, with 9 bases between them. The data stem from a study of T cell repertoires in cytomegalovirus infection. Study at large: Used in the study were CMV epitopes, some recently identified and HLA-C-restricted, others well-studied and HLA-B-restricted.

TCRdb called the reads again in MiXCR, with one record for every CDR3 protein. This table has approximately 730,000 distinct CDR3 sequences, about 28% appearing once. General study points: The ex vivo response was dominated by HLA-C-restricted CMV-specific TCR beta clonotypes.

The chain has TRBV19 and TRBJ2-2; possibly TRBD1 or TRBD2 for D (5 bases each). Sequencing used cultured CD8+ T cells from PBMCs, obtained from culture after CMV antigen stimulation. The clonotype comes from a human donor in good health (CMV status not recorded). Some clones in this sample may be carry-over from other donors' samples. As DNA, the CDR3 is TGTGCCAGTAGTACCAGGGACCCGAACACCGGGGAGCTGTTTTTT. Protein: CASSTRDPNTGELFF.